These T cell receptor beta chains were read from a single sample in a study of CD8 T cells in Susac syndrome. MiXCR, run by TCRdb on the immunoSEQ multiplex PCR reads, gives a single entry per CDR3 protein. The repertoire consists of over 130,000 distinct CDR3 sequences, with 95% occurring once and the leading ten covering about 0.15%. The sample consisted of CD4+ T cells from PBMCs. Every receptor here comes from a human donor with Susac syndrome. CDR3s include the opening cysteine and the closing phenylalanine or tryptophan.

v_gene: TRBV3-1
j_gene: TRBJ2-5
CDR3aa: CASRRLGGLQETQYF

v_gene: TRBV20-1
j_gene: TRBJ2-3
CDR3aa: CSASERAPWVDTQYF

v_gene: TRBV30
j_gene: TRBJ2-7
CDR3aa: CAWGGVSSYEQYF

v_gene: TRBV12-3/TRBV12-4
j_gene: TRBJ2-2
CDR3aa: CASRYPTGELFF

v_gene: TRBV11-2
j_gene: TRBJ2-2
CDR3aa: CASSQGGTSGF

v_gene: TRBV9
j_gene: TRBJ2-7
CDR3aa: CASSVALGYEQYF

v_gene: TRBV2
j_gene: TRBJ2-3
CDR3aa: CASSGTSGRGLYTLDTQYF

v_gene: TRBV15
j_gene: TRBJ2-7
CDR3aa: CATSRDRRGYEQYF

v_gene: TRBV6-4
j_gene: TRBJ2-2
CDR3aa: CARKTTVGTGELFF

v_gene: TRBV30
j_gene: TRBJ2-1
CDR3aa: CAWSVQLNNEQFF

v_gene: TRBV7-2
j_gene: TRBJ2-2
CDR3aa: CASSLGLAGGSTGELFF

v_gene: TRBV15
j_gene: TRBJ2-2
CDR3aa: CATSSRTGELFF

v_gene: TRBV29-1
j_gene: TRBJ2-7
CDR3aa: CSVRNYEQYF

v_gene: TRBV9
j_gene: TRBJ1-3
CDR3aa: CASSGRAVSGNTIYF

v_gene: TRBV20-1
j_gene: TRBJ2-7
CDR3aa: CSVTGDYEQYF

v_gene: TRBV3-1
j_gene: TRBJ2-1
CDR3aa: CASSRSGSFNEQFF

v_gene: TRBV6-5
j_gene: TRBJ1-1
CDR3aa: CASSLQGAKGTEAFF

v_gene: TRBV27
j_gene: TRBJ1-2
CDR3aa: CASSVGQGWGYTF

v_gene: TRBV3-1
j_gene: TRBJ1-6
CDR3aa: CASSTRTGSSYNSPLHF

v_gene: TRBV9
j_gene: TRBJ2-1
CDR3aa: CASSSPGTSHSEQFF

v_gene: TRBV30
j_gene: TRBJ1-1
CDR3aa: CAWSGTMNTEAFF

v_gene: TRBV20-1
j_gene: TRBJ1-2
CDR3aa: CSAIGGREDGYTF

v_gene: TRBV12-3/TRBV12-4
j_gene: TRBJ2-3
CDR3aa: CASSTTGRPTDTQYF

v_gene: TRBV3-1
j_gene: TRBJ1-1
CDR3aa: CASSQGQVNTEAFF

v_gene: TRBV5-1
j_gene: TRBJ2-3
CDR3aa: CASSARSGEDTQYF

v_gene: TRBV7-9
j_gene: TRBJ2-7
CDR3aa: CASARDRSSYEQYF

v_gene: TRBV11-2
j_gene: TRBJ2-1
CDR3aa: CASSLDGRAGNEQFF

v_gene: TRBV19
j_gene: TRBJ2-3
CDR3aa: CASRSSSGVSTDTQYF